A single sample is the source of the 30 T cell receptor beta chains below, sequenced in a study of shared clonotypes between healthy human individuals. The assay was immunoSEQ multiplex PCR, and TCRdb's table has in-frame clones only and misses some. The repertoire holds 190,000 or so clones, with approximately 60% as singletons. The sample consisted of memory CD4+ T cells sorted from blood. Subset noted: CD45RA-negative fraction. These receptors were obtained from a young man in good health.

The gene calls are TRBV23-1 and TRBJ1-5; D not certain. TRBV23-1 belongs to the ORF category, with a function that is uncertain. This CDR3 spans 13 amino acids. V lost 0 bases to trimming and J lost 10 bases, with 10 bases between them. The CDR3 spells CASSQSLPGPQHF. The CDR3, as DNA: TGCGCCAGCAGTCAATCCCTTCCCGGCCCCCAGCATTTT.

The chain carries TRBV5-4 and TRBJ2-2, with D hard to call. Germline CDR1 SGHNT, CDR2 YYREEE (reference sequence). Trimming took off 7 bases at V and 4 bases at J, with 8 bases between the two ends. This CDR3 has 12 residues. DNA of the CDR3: TGTGCCAGCTCTTTGATCACCGGGGAGCTGTTTTTT. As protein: CASSLITGELFF.

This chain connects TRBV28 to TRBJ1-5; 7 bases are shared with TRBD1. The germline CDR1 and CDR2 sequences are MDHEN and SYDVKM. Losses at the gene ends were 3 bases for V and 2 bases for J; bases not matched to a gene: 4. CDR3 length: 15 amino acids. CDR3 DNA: TGTGCCAGCAGTTTCACAGGGGCCCGCAATCAGCCCCAGCATTTT. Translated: CASSFTGARNQPQHF.

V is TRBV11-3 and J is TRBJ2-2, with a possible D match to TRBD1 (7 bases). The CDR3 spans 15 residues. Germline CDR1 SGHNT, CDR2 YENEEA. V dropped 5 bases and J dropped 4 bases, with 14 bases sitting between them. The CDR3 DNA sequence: TGTGCCAGCAGCCCCAGGGGGGCGGGCACCGGGGAGCTGTTTTTT. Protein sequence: CASSPRGAGTGELFF.

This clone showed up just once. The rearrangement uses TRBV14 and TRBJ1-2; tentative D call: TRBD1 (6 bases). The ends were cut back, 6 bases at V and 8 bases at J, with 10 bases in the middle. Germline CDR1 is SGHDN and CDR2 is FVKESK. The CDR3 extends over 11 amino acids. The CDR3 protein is CASRGRGGYTF. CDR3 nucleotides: TGTGCCAGCAGGGGCAGGGGCGGCTACACCTTC.

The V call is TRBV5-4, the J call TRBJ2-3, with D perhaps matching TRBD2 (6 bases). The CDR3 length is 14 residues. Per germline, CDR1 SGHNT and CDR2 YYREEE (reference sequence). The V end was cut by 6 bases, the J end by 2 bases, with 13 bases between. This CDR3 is CASTQSGVTDTQYF. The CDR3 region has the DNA TGTGCCAGCACTCAATCGGGGGTCACAGATACGCAGTATTTT.

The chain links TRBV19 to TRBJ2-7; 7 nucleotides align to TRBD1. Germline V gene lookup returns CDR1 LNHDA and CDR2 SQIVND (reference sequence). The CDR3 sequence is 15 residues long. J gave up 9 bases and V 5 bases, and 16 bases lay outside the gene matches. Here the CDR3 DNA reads TGTGCCAGTAGTCCGCGACAGGGTAAAAGTATTGGGCAGTACTTC. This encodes CASSPRQGKSIGQYF.

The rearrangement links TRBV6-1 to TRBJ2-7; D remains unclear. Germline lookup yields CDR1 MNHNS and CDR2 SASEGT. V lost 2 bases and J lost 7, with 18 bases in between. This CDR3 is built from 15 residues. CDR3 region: CASSERVTSEREQYF. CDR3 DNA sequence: TGTGCCAGCAGTGAACGGGTCACCTCAGAAAGGGAGCAGTACTTC.

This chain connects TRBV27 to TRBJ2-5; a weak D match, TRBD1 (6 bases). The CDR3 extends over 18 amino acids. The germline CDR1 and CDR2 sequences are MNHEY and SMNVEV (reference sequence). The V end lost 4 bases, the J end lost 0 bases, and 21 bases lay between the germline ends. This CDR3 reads CASSSGRWAGEYQETQYF. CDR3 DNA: TGTGCCAGCAGTTCCGGTCGGTGGGCAGGGGAGTACCAAGAGACCCAGTACTTC.

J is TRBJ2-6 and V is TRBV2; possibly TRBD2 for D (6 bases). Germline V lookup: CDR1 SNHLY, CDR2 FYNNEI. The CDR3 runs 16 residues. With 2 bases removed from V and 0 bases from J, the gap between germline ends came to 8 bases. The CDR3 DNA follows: TGTGCCAGCAGTGAAACGCGGGGCTCTGGGGCCAACGTCCTGACTTTC. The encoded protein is CASSETRGSGANVLTF.

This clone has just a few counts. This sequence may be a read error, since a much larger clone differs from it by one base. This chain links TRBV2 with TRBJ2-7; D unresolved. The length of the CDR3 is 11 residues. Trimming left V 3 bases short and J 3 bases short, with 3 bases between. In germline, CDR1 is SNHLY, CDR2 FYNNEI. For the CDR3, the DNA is TGTGCCAGCAGTGACGTCTACGAGCAGTACTTC. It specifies CASSDVYEQYF.

In DNA form, the CDR3 reads TGTGCCAGACTAAACAGGGCCGCTGAAGCTTTCTTT. Translating gives CARLNRAAEAFF. The rearrangement links TRBV6-4 to TRBJ1-1; possibly TRBD1 for D (6 bases). This CDR3 spans 12 amino acids. Looked up from germline, CDR1 is MRHNA and CDR2 is SNTAGT. With 9 bases removed from V and 6 bases from J, the gap between germline ends came to 14 bases.

The CDR3 nucleotides are TGTGCCAGCCAGGGGGGCGGCACCGGGGAGCTGTTTTTT. Its protein is CASQGGGTGELFF. The gene calls are TRBV28 and TRBJ2-2; weak D call: TRBD1 (7 bases). CDR1 is MDHEN, CDR2 SYDVKM, per germline. The CDR3 has 13 amino acids. The V end was cut by 8 bases, the J end by 4 bases, with 11 bases between.

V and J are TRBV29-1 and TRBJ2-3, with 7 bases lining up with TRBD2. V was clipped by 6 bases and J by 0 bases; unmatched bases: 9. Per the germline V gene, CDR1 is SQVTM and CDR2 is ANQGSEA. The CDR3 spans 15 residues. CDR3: CSVVPSGTSTDTQYF. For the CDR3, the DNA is TGCAGCGTGGTTCCTAGCGGCACAAGCACAGATACGCAGTATTTT.

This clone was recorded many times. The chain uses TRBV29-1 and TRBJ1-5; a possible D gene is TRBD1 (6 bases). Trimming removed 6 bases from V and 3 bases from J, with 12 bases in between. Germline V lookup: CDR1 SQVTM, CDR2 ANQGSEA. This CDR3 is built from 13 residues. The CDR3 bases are TGCAGCGTCCGGGACAACTACAATCAGCCCCAGCATTTT. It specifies CSVRDNYNQPQHF.

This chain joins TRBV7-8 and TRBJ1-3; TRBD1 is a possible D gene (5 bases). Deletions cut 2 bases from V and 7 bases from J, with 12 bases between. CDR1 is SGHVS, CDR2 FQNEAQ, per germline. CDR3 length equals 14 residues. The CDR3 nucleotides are TGTGCCAGCAGCTTAAAGTCAGGGTCGAACACCATATATTTT. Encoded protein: CASSLKSGSNTIYF.

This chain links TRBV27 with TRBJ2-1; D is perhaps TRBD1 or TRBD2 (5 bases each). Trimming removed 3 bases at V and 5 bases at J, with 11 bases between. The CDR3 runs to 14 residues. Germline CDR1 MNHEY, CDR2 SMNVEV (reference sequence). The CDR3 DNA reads TGTGCCAGCAGTTTGTCCAGGGACCACAATGAGCAGTTCTTC. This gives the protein CASSLSRDHNEQFF.

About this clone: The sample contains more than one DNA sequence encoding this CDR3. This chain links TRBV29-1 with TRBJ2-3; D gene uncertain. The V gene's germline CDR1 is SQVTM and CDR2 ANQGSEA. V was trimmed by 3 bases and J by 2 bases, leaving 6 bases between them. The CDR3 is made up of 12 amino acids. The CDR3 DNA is TGCAGCGTTGACCCTAACACAGATACGCAGTATTTT. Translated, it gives CSVDPNTDTQYF.

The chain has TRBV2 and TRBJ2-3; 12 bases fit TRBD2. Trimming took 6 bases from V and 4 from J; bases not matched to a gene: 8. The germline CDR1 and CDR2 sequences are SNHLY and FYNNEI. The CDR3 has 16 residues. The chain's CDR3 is CASRGTSGSSPDTQYF. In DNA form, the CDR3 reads TGTGCCAGCAGAGGGACTAGCGGGTCTTCTCCAGATACGCAGTATTTT. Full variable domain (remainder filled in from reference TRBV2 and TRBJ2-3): EPEVTQTPSHQVTQMGQEVILRCVPISNHLYFYWYRQILGQKVEFLVSFYNNEISEKSEIFDDQFSVERPDGSNFTLKIRSTKLEDSAMYFCASRGTSGSSPDTQYFGPGTRLTVL.

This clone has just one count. CDR3 protein: CAWSVKWVRYF. The DNA of the CDR3 is TGTGCCTGGAGTGTAAAGTGGGTACGGTACTTC. This chain uses TRBV30 with TRBJ2-7; D remains unclear. Germline V gives CDR1 GTSNPN, CDR2 SVGIG (reference sequence). The V end lost 0 bases, the J end lost 12 bases, and 12 bases lay between the germline ends. This CDR3 region has 11 residues.

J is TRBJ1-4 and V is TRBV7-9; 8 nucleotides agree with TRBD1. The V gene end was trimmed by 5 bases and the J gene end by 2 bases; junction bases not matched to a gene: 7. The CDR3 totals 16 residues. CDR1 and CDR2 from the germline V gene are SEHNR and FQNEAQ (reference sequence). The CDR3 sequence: CASSTGQGATNEKLFF. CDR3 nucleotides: TGTGCCAGCAGCACTGGCCAGGGGGCGACTAATGAAAAACTGTTTTTT.

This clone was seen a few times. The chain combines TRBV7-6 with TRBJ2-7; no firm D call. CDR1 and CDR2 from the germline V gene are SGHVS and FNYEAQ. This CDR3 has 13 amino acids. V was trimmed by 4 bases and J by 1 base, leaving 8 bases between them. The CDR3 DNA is TGTGCCAGCAGCTCCGCCTTTTCCTACGAGCAGTACTTC. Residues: CASSSAFSYEQYF.

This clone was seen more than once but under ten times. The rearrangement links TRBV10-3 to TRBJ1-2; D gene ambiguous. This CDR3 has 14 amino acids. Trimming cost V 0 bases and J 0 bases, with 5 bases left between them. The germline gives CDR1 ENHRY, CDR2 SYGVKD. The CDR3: CAISESAANYGYTF. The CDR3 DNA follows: TGTGCCATCAGTGAGTCAGCAGCTAACTATGGCTACACCTTC.

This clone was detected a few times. Here the CDR3 reads CASSSTGTMGQETQYF. CDR3 DNA: TGTGCCAGCAGCTCTACCGGGACTATGGGGCAAGAGACCCAGTACTTC. The chain carries TRBV7-9 and TRBJ2-5, with 7 nucleotides matching TRBD2. Germline CDR1 is SEHNR and CDR2 is FQNEAQ (reference sequence). Trimming at V came to 4 bases and at J to 2 bases, leaving 10 bases not matched to a gene. This CDR3 has 16 residues.

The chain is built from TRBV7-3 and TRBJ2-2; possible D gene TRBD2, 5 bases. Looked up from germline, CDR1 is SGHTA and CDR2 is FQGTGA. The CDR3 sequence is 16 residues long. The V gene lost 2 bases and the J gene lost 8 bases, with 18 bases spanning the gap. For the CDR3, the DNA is TGTGCCAGCAGCTTAGGGTCACCCGGGGTTCAAGGGGAGCTGTTTTTT. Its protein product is CASSLGSPGVQGELFF. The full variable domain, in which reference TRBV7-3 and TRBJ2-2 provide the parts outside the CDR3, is GAGVSQTPSNKVTEKGKYVELRCDPISGHTALYWYRQSLGQGPEFLIYFQGTGAADDSGLPNDRFFAVRPEGSVSTLKIQRTERGDSAVYLCASSLGSPGVQGELFFGEGSRLTVL.

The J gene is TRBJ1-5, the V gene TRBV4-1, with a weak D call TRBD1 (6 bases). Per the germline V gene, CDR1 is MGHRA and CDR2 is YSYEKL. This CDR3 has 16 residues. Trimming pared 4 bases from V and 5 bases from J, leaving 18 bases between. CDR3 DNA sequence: TGCGCCAGCAGCCGAGCCGACAGGCCCGGGGATCAGCCCCAGCATTTT. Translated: CASSRADRPGDQPQHF.

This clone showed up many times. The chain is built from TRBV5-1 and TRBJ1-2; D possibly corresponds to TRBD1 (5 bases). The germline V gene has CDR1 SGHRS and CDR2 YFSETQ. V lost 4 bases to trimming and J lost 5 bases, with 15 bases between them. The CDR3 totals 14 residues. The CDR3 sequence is CASSPDTEGYGYTF. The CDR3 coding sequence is TGCGCCAGCAGCCCGGACACGGAGGGGTATGGCTACACCTTC.

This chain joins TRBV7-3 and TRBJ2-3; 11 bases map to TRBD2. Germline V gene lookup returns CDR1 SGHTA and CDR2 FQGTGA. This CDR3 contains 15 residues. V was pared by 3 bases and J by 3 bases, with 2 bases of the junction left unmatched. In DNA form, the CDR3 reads TGTGCCAGCAGCTTCTCTAGCGGGAGGACAGATACGCAGTATTTT. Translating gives CASSFSSGRTDTQYF.

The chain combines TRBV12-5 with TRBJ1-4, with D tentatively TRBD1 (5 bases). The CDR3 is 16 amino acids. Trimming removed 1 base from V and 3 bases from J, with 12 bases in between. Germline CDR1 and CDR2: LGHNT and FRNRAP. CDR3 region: CASGLARQTSNEKLFF. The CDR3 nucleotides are TGTGCTAGTGGTTTGGCTCGACAGACCTCTAATGAAAAACTGTTTTTT.

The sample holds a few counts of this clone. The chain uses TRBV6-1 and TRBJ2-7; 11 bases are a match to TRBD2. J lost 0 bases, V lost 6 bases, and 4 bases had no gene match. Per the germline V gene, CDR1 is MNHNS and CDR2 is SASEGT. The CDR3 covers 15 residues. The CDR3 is CASRGLADPSYEQYF. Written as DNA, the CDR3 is TGTGCCAGCAGGGGACTAGCGGACCCCTCCTACGAGCAGTACTTC.